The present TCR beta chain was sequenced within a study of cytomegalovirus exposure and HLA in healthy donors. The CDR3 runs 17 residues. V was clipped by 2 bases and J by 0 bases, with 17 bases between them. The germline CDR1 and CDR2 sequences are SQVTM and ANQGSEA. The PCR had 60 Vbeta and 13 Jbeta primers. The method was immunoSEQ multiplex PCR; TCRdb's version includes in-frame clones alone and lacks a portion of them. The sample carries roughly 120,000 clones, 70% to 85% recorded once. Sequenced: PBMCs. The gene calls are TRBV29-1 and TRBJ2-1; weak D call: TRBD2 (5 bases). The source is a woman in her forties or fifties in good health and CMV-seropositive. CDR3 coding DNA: TGCAGCGTTGAAAGGCTAGCAGGAATAAGCTCCTACAATGAGCAGTTCTTC. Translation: CSVERLAGISSYNEQFF.